Described below is a single T cell receptor beta chain sequence and its context. Clones were read by immunoSEQ multiplex PCR, and TCRdb kept only the in-frame ones, dropping some. This sample has some 73,000 clones, with 74% found just once. These data come from a study of radiotherapy plus CTLA-4 blockade in lung cancer. The V gene's germline CDR1 is MNHNS and CDR2 SASEGT. This CDR3 region has 15 residues. After removal of 5 bases from V and 5 bases from J, the junction contained 6 bases not matched to a gene. Sample: peripheral blood, taken from a patient treated with radiotherapy plus ipilimumab. The source is a human donor with non-small cell lung cancer whose response to radiotherapy plus ipilimumab could not be evaluated. The gene calls are TRBV6-1 and TRBJ2-7, with 13 bases lining up with TRBD2. For the CDR3, the DNA is TGTGCCAGCAGTTGGACTAGCGGGAGTAGGCACGAGCAGTACTTC. Its translation is CASSWTSGSRHEQYF.